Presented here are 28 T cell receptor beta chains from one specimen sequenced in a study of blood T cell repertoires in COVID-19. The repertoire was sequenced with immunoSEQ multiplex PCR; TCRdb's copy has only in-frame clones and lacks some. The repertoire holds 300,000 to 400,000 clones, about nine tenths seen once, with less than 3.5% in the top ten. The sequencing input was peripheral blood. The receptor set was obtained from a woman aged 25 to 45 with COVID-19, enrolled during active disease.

Here the CDR3 reads CASSIGDGGGQPQHF. The CDR3 coding sequence is TGTGCCAGTAGTATTGGTGATGGGGGCGGTCAGCCCCAGCATTTT. The gene calls are TRBV19 and TRBJ1-5; maybe TRBD1 (6 bases). CDR1 is LNHDA and CDR2 is SQIVND in the germline V gene (reference sequence). Trimming shortened V by 3 bases and J by 6 bases, and 15 bases separated the two germline ends. The CDR3 totals 15 residues.

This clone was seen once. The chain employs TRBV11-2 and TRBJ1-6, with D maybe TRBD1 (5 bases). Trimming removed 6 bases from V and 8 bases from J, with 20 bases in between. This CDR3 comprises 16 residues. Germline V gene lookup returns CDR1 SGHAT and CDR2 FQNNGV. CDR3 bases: TGTGCCAGCAGTGTGGAAAAAGCAGGGCTGGATTCACCCCTCCACTTT. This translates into CASSVEKAGLDSPLHF.

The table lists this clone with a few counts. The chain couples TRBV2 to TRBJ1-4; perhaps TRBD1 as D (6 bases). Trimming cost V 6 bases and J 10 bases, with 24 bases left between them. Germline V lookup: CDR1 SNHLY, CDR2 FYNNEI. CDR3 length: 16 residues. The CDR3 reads CASRPGVLFVAGKLFF. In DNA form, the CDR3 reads TGTGCCAGCAGGCCAGGGGTTTTGTTTGTTGCGGGAAAACTGTTTTTT.

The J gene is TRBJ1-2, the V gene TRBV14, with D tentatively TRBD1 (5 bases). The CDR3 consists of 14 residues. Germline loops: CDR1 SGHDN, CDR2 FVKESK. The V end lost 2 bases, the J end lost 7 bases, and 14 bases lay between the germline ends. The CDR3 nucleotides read TGTGCCAGCAGCCAAAATTGGAGGGGCTCTGGCTACACCTTC. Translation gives CASSQNWRGSGYTF. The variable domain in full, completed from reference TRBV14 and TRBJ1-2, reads EAGVTQFPSHSVIEKGQTVTLRCDPISGHDNLYWYRRVMGKEIKFLLHFVKESKQDESGMPNNRFLAERTGGTYSTLKVQPAELEDSGVYFCASSQNWRGSGYTFGSGTRLTVV.

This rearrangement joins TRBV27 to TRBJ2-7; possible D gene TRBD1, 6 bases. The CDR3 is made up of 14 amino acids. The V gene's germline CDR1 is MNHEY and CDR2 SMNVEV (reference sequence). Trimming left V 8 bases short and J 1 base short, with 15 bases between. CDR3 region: CASSQGVMSYEQYF. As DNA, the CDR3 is TGTGCCAGCTCACAGGGTGTGATGTCCTACGAGCAGTACTTC.

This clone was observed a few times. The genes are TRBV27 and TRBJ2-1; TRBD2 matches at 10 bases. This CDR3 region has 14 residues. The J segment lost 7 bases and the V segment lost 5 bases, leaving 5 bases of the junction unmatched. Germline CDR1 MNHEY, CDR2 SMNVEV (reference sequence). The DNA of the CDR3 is TGTGCCAGCAGTGGACTAGCGGAGGAAAATGAGCAGTTCTTC. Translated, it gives CASSGLAEENEQFF.

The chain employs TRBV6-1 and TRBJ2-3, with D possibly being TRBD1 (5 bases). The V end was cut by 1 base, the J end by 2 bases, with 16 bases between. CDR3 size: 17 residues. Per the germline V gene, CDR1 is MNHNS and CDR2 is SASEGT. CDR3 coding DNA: TGTGCCAGCAGTGAAGAGGGGCAGGGCATCGCCACAGATACGCAGTATTTT. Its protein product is CASSEEGQGIATDTQYF.

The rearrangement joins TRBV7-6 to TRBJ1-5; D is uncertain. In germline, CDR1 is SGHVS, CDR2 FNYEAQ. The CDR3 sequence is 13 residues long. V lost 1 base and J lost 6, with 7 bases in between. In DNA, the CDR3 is TGTGCCAGCAGCTTAGATGGCACTCAGCCCCAGCATTTT. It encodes CASSLDGTQPQHF.

CDR3 in DNA: TGTGCCAGCAGCCCTGCGGGGTCGGATGGACATGGCTACACCTTC. Translating gives CASSPAGSDGHGYTF. This chain links TRBV28 with TRBJ1-2; no clear D. From germline, CDR1 is MDHEN and CDR2 SYDVKM. The V and J ends lost 6 bases and 6 bases respectively, with 20 bases between them. The length of the CDR3 is 15 residues.

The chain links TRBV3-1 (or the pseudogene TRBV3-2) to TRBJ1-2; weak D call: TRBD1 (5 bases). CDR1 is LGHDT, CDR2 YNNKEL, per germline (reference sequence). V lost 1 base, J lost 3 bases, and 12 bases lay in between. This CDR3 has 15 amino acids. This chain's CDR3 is CASSQAGGLDYGYTF. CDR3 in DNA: TGTGCCAGCAGCCAAGCCGGGGGACTCGACTATGGCTACACCTTC.

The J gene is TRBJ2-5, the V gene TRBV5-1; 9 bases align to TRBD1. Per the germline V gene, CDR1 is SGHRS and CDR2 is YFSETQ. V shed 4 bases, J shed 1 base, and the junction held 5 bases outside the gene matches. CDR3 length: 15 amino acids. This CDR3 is CASSLTGGTQETQYF. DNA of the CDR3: TGCGCCAGCAGCCTGACAGGGGGGACCCAAGAGACCCAGTACTTC.

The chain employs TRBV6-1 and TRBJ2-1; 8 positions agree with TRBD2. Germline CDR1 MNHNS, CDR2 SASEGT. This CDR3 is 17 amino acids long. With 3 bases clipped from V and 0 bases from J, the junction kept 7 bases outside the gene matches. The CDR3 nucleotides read TGTGCCAGCAGTGAGGTTAGCGGGACCCGCTCCTACAATGAGCAGTTCTTC. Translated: CASSEVSGTRSYNEQFF.

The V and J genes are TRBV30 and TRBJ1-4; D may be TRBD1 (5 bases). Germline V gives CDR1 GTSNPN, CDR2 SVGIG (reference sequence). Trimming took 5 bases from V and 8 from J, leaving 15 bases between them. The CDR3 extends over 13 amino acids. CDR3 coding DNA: TGTGCCTGGGAGGCAGGGTTGAAGGAAAAACTGTTTTTT. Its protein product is CAWEAGLKEKLFF.

In DNA, the CDR3 is TGTGCCAGCAGCCCGGTTGGAGGGCCGTACGAGCAGTACTTC. Its protein product is CASSPVGGPYEQYF. The V and J genes are TRBV7-2 and TRBJ2-7; D possibly corresponds to TRBD2 (6 bases). The CDR3 loop spans 14 amino acids. V was pared by 5 bases and J by 4 bases, with 15 bases between. Germline V lookup: CDR1 SGHTA, CDR2 FQGNSA.

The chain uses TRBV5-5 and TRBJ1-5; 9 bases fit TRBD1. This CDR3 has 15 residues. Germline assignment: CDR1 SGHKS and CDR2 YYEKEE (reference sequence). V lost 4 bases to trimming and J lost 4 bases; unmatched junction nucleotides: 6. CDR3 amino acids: CASSPGTGRNQPQHF. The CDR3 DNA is TGTGCCAGCAGCCCCGGGACAGGGAGGAATCAGCCCCAGCATTTT.

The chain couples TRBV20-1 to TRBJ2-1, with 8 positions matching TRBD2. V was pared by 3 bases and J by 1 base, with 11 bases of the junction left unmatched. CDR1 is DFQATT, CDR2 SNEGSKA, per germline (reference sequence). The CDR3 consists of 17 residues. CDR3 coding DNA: TGCAGTGCTAGTCCGAAGCGGGAGATAATATCCTACAATGAGCAGTTCTTC. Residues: CSASPKREIISYNEQFF.

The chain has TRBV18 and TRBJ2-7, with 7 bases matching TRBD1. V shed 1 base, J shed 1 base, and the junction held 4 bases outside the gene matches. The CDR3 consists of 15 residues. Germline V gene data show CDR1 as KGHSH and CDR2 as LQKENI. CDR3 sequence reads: CASSPRQGLSYEQYF. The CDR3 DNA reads TGTGCCAGCTCACCACGACAGGGTCTTTCCTACGAGCAGTACTTC.

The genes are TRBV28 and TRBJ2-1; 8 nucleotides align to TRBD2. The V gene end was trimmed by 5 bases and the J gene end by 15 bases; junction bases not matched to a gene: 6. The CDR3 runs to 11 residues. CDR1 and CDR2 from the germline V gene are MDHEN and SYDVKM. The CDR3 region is CASSVAGRGFF. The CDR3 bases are TGTGCCAGCAGTGTAGCGGGAAGGGGGTTCTTC.

The CDR3 reads CASSTWTGGSYSNQPQHF. Here the CDR3 DNA reads TGTGCCAGCAGTACGTGGACAGGGGGGTCGTATAGCAATCAGCCCCAGCATTTT. The rearrangement links TRBV2 to TRBJ1-5, with TRBD1 identical over 10 bases. Per the germline V gene, CDR1 is SNHLY and CDR2 is FYNNEI. J was trimmed by 0 bases and V by 5 bases; bases with no gene match: 10. The CDR3 consists of 18 residues.

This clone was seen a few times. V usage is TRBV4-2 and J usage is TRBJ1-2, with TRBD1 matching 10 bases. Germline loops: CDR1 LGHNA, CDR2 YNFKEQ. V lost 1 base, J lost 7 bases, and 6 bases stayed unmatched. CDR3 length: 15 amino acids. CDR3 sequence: CASSQVGQGIFGYTF. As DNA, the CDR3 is TGTGCCAGCAGCCAAGTGGGACAGGGGATCTTTGGCTACACCTTC.

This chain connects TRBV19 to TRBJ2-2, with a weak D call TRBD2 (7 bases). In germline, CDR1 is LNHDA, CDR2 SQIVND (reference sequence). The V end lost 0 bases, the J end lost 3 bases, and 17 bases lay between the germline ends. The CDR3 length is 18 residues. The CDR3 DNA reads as TGTGCCAGTAGTATAGATCTATGGGGGCTAGCGGACACCGGGGAGCTGTTTTTT. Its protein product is CASSIDLWGLADTGELFF.

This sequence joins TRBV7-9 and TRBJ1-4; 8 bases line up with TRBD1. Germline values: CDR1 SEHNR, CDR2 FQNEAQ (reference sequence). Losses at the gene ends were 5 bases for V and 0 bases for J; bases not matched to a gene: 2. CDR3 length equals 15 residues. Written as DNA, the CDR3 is TGTGCCAGCAGCGACAGGGGTGCAACTAATGAAAAACTGTTTTTT. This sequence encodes CASSDRGATNEKLFF. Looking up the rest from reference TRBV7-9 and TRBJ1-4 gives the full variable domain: DTGVSQNPRHKITKRGQNVTFRCDPISEHNRLYWYRQTLGQGPEFLTYFQNEAQLEKSRLLSDRFSAERPKGSFSTLEIQRTEQGDSAMYLCASSDRGATNEKLFFGSGTQLSVL.

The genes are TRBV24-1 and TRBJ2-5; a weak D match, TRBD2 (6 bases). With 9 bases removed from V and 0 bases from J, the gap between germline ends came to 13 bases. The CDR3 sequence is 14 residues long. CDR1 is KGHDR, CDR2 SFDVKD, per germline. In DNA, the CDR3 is TGTGCCACCGCATACGGAGGGAACCAAGAGACCCAGTACTTC. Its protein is CATAYGGNQETQYF.

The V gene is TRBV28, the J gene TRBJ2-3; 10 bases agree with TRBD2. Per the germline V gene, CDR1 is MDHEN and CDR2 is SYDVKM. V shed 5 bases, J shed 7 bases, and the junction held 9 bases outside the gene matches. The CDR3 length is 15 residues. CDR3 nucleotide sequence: TGTGCCAGCAGTGGAGCGGGAGGGCAATACAATACGCAGTATTTT. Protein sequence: CASSGAGGQYNTQYF.

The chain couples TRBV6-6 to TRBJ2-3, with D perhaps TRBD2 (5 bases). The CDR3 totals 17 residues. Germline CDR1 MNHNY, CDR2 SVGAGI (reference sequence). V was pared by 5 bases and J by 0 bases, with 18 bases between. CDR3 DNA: TGTGCCAGCAGTCCCGCCGGACTCCTCACTAGCACAGATACGCAGTATTTT. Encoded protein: CASSPAGLLTSTDTQYF.

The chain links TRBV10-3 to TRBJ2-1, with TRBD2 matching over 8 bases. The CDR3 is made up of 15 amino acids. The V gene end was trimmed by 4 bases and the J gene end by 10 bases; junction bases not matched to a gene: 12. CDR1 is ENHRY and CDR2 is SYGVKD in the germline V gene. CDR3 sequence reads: CAISGLARGMEEQFF. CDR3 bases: TGTGCCATCAGTGGACTAGCGCGTGGGATGGAGGAGCAGTTCTTC.

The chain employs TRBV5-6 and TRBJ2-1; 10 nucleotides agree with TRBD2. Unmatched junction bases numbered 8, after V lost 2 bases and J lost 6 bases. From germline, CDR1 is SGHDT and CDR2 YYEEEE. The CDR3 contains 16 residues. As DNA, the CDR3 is TGTGCCAGCAGCTTCCCGACTAGCGGGCTCATCAATGAGCAGTTCTTC. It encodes CASSFPTSGLINEQFF. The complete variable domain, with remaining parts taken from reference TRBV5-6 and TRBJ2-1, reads DAGVTQSPTHLIKTRGQQVTLRCSPKSGHDTVSWYQQALGQGPQFIFQYYEEEERQRGNFPDRFSGHQFPNYSSELNVNALLLGDSALYLCASSFPTSGLINEQFFGPGTRLTVL.

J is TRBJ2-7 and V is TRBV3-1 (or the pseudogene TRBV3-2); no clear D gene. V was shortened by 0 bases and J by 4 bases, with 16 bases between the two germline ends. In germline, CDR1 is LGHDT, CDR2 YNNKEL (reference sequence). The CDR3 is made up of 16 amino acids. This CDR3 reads CASSQDWATSSYEQYF. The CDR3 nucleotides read TGTGCCAGCAGCCAAGATTGGGCGACAAGCTCATACGAGCAGTACTTC.